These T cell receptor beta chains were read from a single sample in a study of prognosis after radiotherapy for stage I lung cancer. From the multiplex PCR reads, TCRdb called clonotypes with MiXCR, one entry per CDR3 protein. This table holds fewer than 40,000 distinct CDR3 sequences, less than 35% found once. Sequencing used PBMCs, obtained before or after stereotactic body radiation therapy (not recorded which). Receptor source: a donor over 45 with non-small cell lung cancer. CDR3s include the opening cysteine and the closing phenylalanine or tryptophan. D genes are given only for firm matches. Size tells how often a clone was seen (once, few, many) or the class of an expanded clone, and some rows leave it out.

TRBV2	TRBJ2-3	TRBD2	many	CASSEFLAGDTQYF	TGTGCCAGCAGTGAGTTTCTAGCGGGGGATACGCAGTATTTT
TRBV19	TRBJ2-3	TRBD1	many	CASSSTEGQGTDTQYF	TGTGCCAGTAGTTCGACCGAAGGACAGGGCACAGATACGCAGTATTTT
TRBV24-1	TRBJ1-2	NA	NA	CATSDSSTSWGYTF	TGTGCCACCAGTGATTCTTCGACATCGTGGGGCTACACCTTC
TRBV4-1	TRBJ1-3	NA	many	CASSPRAGGNTIYF	TGCGCCAGCAGCCCTAGAGCGGGCGGAAACACCATATATTTT
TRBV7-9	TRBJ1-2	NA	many	CASSGGNFRGPSYGYTF	TGTGCCAGCAGCGGGGGGAATTTCCGGGGCCCGAGCTATGGCTACACCTTC
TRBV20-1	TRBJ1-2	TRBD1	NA	CSARVYWGKGARAYGYTF	TGCAGTGCTAGAGTTTACTGGGGAAAGGGGGCGCGGGCCTATGGCTACACCTTC
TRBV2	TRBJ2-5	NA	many	CASSENRGGETQYF	TGTGCCAGCAGTGAAAATAGGGGTGGAGAGACCCAGTACTTC
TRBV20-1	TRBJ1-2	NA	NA	CGGRAGSGYTF	TGCGGAGGGAGGGCCGGGAGTGGCTACACCTTC
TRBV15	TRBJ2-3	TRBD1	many	CATSRSDRGPTDTQYF	TGTGCCACCAGCAGGTCGGACAGGGGACCCACAGATACGCAGTATTTT
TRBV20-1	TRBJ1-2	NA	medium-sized	CSASSYYGYTF	TGCAGTGCTAGCAGCTACTATGGCTACACCTTC
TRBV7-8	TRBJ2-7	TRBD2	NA	CASSLRGSGNYEQYF	TGTGCCAGCAGCTTAAGAGGTAGCGGGAACTACGAGCAGTACTTC
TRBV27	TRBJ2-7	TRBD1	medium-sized	CASRRGQGSRQWYF	TGTGCCAGCAGGCGGGGACAGGGAAGTCGGCAGTGGTACTTC
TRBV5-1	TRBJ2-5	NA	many	CASSLEARGETQYF	TGCGCCAGCAGCTTGGAAGCTCGGGGGGAGACCCAGTACTTC
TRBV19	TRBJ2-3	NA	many	CASNKGRFQDTQYF	TGTGCCAGTAACAAAGGTCGGTTCCAAGATACGCAGTATTTT
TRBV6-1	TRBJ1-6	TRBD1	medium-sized	CASSLGQGNSPLHF	TGTGCCAGCAGTCTGGGACAGGGAAATTCACCCCTCCACTTT
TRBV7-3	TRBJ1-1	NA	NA	CASSSHGDTEAFF	TGTGCCAGCAGCTCCCATGGGGACACTGAAGCTTTCTTT
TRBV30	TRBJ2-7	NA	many	CAWSAGRRSYEQCF	TGTGCCTGGAGCGCTGGACGGCGCTCCTACGAGCAGTGCTTC
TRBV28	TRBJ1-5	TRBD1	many	CASTPGGWGQPQHF	TGTGCCAGCACCCCAGGGGGATGGGGTCAGCCCCAGCATTTT
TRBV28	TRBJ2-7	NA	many	CASSSRKGGTYEQYF	TGTGCCAGCAGTTCACGCAAGGGGGGAACCTACGAGCAGTACTTC
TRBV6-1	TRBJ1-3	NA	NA	CASIRLLKIGNTIYF	TGTGCCAGCATCCGCCTTCTAAAGATTGGAAACACCATATATTTT
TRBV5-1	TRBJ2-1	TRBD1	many	CASSLVTGENNEQFF	TGCGCCAGCAGCTTGGTTACAGGGGAGAACAATGAGCAGTTCTTC
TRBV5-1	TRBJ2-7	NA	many	CASSVGVFYEQYF	TGCGCCAGCAGCGTGGGCGTTTTCTACGAGCAGTACTTC
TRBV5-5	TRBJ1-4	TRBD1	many	CASSLGGQGTATNEKLFF	TGTGCCAGCAGCTTGGGGGGACAGGGGACGGCTACTAATGAAAAACTGTTTTTT
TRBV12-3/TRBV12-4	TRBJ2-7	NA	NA	CASSLNILQAEQYF	TGTGCCAGCAGTTTAAACATCCTACAGGCCGAGCAGTACTTC
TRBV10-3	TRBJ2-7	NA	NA	CAISENTGWCRYF	TGTGCCATCAGTGAAAATACGGGCTGGTGTCGGTACTTC
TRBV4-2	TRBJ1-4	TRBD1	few	CASSQEGQLNEKLFF	TGTGCCAGCAGCCAAGAGGGACAGCTGAATGAAAAACTGTTTTTT